This is a list of T cell receptor beta chains from one sample in a study of blood T cells in healthy people across ages. TCRdb re-derived calls from the 5' RACE reads in MiXCR, one entry per CDR3 protein. The data show 1.5 million to 2 million distinct CDR3 sequences, with about 31% seen just once and about 11% held by the top ten. The material sequenced was blood. The receptor set was obtained from a woman under 40 in good health. The CDR3 runs from the conserved cysteine through the conserved F or W. The D gene is left open where the match is weak. Rows give clone size only sometimes, using once, few, many, or a class for an expanded clone.

TRBJ2-5,few,NA,13,TRBV20-1,TGCAGTGCTAGTGTACTAACCCGCGAGACCCAGTACTTC,CSASVLTRETQYF
TRBJ2-1,few,NA,15,TRBV18,TGTGCCAGCTCGACGACGGTTTTGGGTGGAGATGAGCAGTTCTTC,CASSTTVLGGDEQFF
TRBJ2-5,NA,NA,17,TRBV2,TGTGCCAGCAAATTGGGGAGGGGGACAAACCCCCAAGAGACCCAGTACTTC,CASKLGRGTNPQETQYF
TRBJ2-5,many,NA,14,TRBV6-2/TRBV6-3,TGTGCCAGCAGCGACCCAGGATCCCTTGGGACCCAGTACTTC,CASSDPGSLGTQYF
TRBJ1-5,NA,TRBD1,14,TRBV9,TGTGCCAGCAGCAGGGGACAGGGGACCGTGCCCCAGCATTTT,CASSRGQGTVPQHF
TRBJ2-3,NA,NA,15,TRBV18,TGTGCCAGCTCTCAGATGACTAGTTACACAGATACGCAGTATTTT,CASSQMTSYTDTQYF
TRBJ2-5,few,TRBD1,14,TRBV27,TGTGCCAGCAGCCCCTTCGACAGGGGGGAGACCCAGTACTTC,CASSPFDRGETQYF
TRBJ2-1,few,NA,13,TRBV7-2,TGTGCCAGCAGCGAGGCCGAGTACAATGAGCAGTTCTTC,CASSEAEYNEQFF
TRBJ2-3,NA,TRBD2,15,TRBV6-4,TGTGCCAGCAGCGAACTAGCGGGAGGACCCCAAACGCAGTATTTT,CASSELAGGPQTQYF
TRBJ1-2,few,NA,15,TRBV6-1,TGTGCCAGCAGTGAAGCGAAGCCCAGTTGGGATGGCTACACCTTC,CASSEAKPSWDGYTF
TRBJ2-1,few,NA,19,TRBV28,TGTGCCAGCAGTTTTGCGCGTAGGACCAGGTGGACCTCCTACAATGAGCAGTTCTTC,CASSFARRTRWTSYNEQFF
TRBJ2-7,NA,TRBD2,14,TRBV27,TGTGCCGGCAGTTTCGGGACTAGCCCGGGGGAGCAGTACTTC,CAGSFGTSPGEQYF
TRBJ1-6,many,TRBD1,16,TRBV6-6,TGTGCCAGCAGTTACTTATTGACAGGGGATAATTCACCCCTCCACTTT,CASSYLLTGDNSPLHF
TRBJ2-7,few,NA,10,TRBV6-1,TGTGCCCGCAGTGAAAACGAGCAGTACTTC,CARSENEQYF
TRBJ2-5,NA,NA,14,TRBV30,TGTGTCTGGAGTACCGGGGTTTATCCAGAGACCCAGTACTTC,CVWSTGVYPETQYF
TRBJ2-7,NA,NA,12,TRBV12-3/TRBV12-4,TGTGCCAGCAGTAAGAGCTCCTACGAGCAGTACTTC,CASSKSSYEQYF
TRBJ1-4,few,NA,12,TRBV6-1,TGTGCCAGCCATAAAACGGTTGAAAAACTGTTTTTT,CASHKTVEKLFF
TRBJ1-5,many,NA,12,TRBV29-1,TGCAGCGCCCAGGGGAACAATCAGCCCCAGCATTTT,CSAQGNNQPQHF
TRBJ1-1,NA,NA,14,TRBV20-1,TGCAGTGCTTGGTACCGAACAGGGAGCACTGAAGCTTTCTTT,CSAWYRTGSTEAFF
TRBJ2-7,NA,TRBD1,14,TRBV3-1,TGTGCCTGCAGCCAAGTAACAGGGGGTCACGAGCAGTACTTC,CACSQVTGGHEQYF
TRBJ2-3,NA,NA,16,TRBV20-1,TGCAGTGCAAGTCACGTACTAGTTACCCTGACAGATACGCAGTATTTT,CSASHVLVTLTDTQYF
TRBJ2-1,few,NA,17,TRBV5-5,TGTGCCAGCAGCTTGGGGCAGCCTACTTTCTCCTACAATGAGCAGTTCTTC,CASSLGQPTFSYNEQFF
TRBJ2-5,NA,NA,14,TRBV7-2,TGTGCCAGCAGCTTTTACAGGGCTTATGTTGCCCAGTACTTC,CASSFYRAYVAQYF
TRBJ2-1,many,NA,14,TRBV5-1,TGCGCCAGCAGTTGGGACGGACCCTACAATGAGCAGTTCTTC,CASSWDGPYNEQFF